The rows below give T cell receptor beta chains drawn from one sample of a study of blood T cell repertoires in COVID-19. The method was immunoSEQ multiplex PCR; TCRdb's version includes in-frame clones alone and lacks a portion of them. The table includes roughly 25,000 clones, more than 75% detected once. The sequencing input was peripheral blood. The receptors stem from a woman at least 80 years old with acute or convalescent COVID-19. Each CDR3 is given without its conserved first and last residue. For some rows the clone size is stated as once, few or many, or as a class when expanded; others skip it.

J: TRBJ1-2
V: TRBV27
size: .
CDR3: ASRTIRDRESHGYT

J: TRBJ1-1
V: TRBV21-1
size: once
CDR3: ASSNSTGKVTEAF

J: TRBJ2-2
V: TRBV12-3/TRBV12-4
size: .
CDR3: ASTLKIGGELF

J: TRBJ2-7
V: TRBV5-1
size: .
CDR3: ASSRTGDSYEQY

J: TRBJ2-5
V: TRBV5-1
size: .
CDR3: ASSEGTGFETQY

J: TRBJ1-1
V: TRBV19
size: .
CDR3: ASSIPHGGSNTEAF

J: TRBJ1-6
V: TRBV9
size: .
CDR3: ASSVAGRSGSGNSPLH

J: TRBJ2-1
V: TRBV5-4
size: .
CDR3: ASSLAVRTGFNEQF

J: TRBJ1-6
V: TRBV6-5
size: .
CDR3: AYSRGGRDNSPLH

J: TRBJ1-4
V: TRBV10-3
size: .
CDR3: AISLRDREKLF

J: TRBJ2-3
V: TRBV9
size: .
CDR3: ASSFRTGFSTDTQY

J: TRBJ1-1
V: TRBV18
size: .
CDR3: ASSPFRDRSTEAF

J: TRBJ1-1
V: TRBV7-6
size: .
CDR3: ASSPQAGGRSDTEAF

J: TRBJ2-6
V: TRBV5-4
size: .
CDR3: ASSRAGSGANVLT

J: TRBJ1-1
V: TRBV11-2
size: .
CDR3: ASSPTNTGEAF

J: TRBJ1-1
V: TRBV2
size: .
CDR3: ASRRTGNTEAF

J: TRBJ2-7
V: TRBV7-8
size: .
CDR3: ASSLAGGSGYEQY

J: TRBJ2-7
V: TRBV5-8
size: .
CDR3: ASSFGGGAHEQY

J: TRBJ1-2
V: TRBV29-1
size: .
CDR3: SVEDQRWVDYGYT

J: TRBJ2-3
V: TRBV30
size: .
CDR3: AWSSAWTSGTDTQY

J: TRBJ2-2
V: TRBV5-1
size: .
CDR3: ASSLAGGRGRGSNTGELF

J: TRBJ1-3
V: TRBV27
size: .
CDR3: ASSLGLGFGNTIY

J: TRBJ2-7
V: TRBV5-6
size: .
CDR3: ASSRIQGYEQY

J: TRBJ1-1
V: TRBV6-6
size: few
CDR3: ASSYSPGSTEAF